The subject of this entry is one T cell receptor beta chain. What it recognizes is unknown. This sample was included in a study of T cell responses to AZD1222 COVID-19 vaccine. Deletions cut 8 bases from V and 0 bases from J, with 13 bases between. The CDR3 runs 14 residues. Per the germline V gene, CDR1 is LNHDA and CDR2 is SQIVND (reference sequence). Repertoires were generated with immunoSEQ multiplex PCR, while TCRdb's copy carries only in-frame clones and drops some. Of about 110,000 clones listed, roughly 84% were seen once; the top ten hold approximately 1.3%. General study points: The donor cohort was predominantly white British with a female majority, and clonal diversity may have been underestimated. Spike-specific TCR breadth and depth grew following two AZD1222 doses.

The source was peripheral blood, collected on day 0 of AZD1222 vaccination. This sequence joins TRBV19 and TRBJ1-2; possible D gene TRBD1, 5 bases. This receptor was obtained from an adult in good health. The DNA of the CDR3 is TGTGCCAGTTTCACAGGAGTAGCTAACTATGGCTACACCTTC. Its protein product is CASFTGVANYGYTF.